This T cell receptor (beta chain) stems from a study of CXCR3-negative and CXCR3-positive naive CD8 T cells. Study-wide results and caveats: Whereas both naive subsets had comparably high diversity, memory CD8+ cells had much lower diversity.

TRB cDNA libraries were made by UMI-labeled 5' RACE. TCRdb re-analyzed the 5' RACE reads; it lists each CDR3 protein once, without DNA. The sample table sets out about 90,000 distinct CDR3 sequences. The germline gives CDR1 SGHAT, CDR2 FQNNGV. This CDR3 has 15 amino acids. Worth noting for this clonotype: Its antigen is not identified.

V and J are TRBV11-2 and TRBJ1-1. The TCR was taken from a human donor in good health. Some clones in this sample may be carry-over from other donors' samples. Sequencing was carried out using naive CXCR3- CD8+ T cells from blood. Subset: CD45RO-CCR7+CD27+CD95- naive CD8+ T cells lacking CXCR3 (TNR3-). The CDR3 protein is CASSLDLGKNTEAFF.